These T cell receptor beta chains were read from a single sample in a study of tumor and adjacent non-tumor tissue in lung cancer. MiXCR, applied by TCRdb to the multiplex PCR reads, yields one record per CDR3 protein. The table shows about 98,000 distinct CDR3 sequences, with about 80% occurring only once. The specimen sequenced was distant non-tumor lung tissue. These receptors originate from a man in his fifties or sixties with small cell lung cancer. CDR3s include the opening cysteine and the closing phenylalanine or tryptophan. Each record gives: J gene, V gene, CDR3 protein.

TRBJ1-5 | TRBV13 | CASSLGSDSNQAQHF
TRBJ2-2 | TRBV6-1 | CGSSRGRFDSGELFF
TRBJ2-1 | TRBV6-5 | CASSPGYRIYNEQFF
TRBJ2-1 | TRBV6-5 | CASGEALGASGGVPSSYNEQFF
TRBJ2-1 | TRBV7-9 | CVSSPGLAGAFNEQFF
TRBJ2-2 | TRBV4-2 | CASTRGLETGELLF
TRBJ2-5 | TRBV28 | CASCPGEWETQYF
TRBJ2-1 | TRBV4-1 | CATSQVSWGLAGNNEQFF
TRBJ2-4 | TRBV6-2/TRBV6-3 | CASSYDRLAGGAQYF
TRBJ2-5 | TRBV7-9 | CTSSLEGETQYF
TRBJ2-1 | TRBV11-2 | CARNIRADSSYNEQFF
TRBJ2-5 | TRBV6-5 | CASSTQAGVQETQYF
- | TRBV6-5 | CASSYRVNQPQYF
TRBJ2-2 | TRBV19 | CASSIASSGELFF
TRBJ2-3 | TRBV11-3 | CASSRTSGRDTQYF
TRBJ1-2 | TRBV29-1 | CIVVKGGGSDYTF
TRBJ2-5 | TRBV12-3/TRBV12-4 | CASSLGTQYF
TRBJ2-7 | TRBV4-1 | CDNSFDKLYEQYF
TRBJ2-1 | TRBV6-5 | CASNYGATNEQFF
TRBJ1-5 | TRBV13 | CASSLGTDINQPQHF
TRBJ1-5 | TRBV6-1 | CASIGTGRLNQPQHF
TRBJ1-5 | TRBV12-3/TRBV12-4 | CASSRVDQPQHF
TRBJ2-5 | TRBV29-1 | CNVRDRGRVEIQYF
TRBJ2-7 | TRBV29-1 | CNVEGEAGSEQYF
TRBJ2-7 | TRBV6-1 | CAISAGQLHEQYF
TRBJ2-7 | TRBV11-3 | CASSPYSRTGEQYF
TRBJ1-3 | TRBV6-5 | CASSLRGLSGYTIYF
TRBJ2-2 | TRBV4-1 | CASRPPSGRAYGELFF
TRBJ1-1 | TRBV20-1 | CSARESTGYPEAFF
TRBJ2-2 | TRBV4-2 | CASSQGGGGSNGELFF
TRBJ2-2 | TRBV4-2 | CARIQERGVAAGELFF
TRBJ2-1 | TRBV6-5 | CACSYSLGVGNEEFF
TRBJ2-7 | TRBV6-1 | CAITRGGDSTYEQYF
TRBJ2-6 | TRBV4-1 | CASSLRGGDLGSEANVLTF